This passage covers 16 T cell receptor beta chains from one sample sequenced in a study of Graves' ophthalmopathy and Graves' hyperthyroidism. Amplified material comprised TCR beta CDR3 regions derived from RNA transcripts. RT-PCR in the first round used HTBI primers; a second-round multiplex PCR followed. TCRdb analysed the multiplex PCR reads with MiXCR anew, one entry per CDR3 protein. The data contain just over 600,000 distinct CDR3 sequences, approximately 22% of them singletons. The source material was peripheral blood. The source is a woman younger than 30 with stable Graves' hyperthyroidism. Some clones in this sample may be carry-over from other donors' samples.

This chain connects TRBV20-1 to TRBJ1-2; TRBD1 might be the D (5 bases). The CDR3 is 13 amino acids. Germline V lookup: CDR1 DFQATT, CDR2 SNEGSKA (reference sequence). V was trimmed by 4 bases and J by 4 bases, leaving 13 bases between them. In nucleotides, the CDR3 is TGCAGTGCTAACGCGGCAGGGACCTATGGCTACACCTTC. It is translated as CSANAAGTYGYTF.

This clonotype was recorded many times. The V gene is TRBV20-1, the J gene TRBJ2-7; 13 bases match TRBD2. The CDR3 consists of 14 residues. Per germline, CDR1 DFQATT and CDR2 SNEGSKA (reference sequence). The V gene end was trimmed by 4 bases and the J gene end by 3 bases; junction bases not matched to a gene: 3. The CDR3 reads CSATTSGRNYEQYF. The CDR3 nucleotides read TGCAGTGCTACGACTAGCGGGAGGAACTACGAGCAGTACTTC.

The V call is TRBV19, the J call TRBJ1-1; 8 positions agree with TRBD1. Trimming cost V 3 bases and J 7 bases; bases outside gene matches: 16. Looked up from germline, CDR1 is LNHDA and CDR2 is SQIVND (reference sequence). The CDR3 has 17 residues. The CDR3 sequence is CASSIATGGGIRGEAFF. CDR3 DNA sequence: TGTGCCAGTAGTATTGCCACAGGGGGTGGGATCCGTGGTGAAGCTTTCTTT.

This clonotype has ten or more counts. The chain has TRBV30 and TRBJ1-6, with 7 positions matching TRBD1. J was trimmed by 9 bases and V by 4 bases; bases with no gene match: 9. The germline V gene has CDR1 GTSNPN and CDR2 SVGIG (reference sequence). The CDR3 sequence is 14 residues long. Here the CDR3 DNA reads TGTGCCTGGATCGAACAGGGGTTGGCTTCACCCCTCCACTTT. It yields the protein CAWIEQGLASPLHF.

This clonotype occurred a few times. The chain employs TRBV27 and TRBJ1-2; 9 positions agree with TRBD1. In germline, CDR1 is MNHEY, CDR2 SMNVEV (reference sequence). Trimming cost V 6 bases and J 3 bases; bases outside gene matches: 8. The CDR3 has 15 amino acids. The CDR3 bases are TGTGCCAGCAGGATACAGGGGGCTGTCGACTATGGCTACACCTTC. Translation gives CASRIQGAVDYGYTF.

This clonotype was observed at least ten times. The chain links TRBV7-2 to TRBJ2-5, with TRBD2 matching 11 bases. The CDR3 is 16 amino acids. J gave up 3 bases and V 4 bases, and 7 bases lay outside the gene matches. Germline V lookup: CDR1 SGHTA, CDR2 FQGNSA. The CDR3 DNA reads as TGTGCCAGCAGCTACCTTAGCGGGGGGGGAAAAGAGACCCAGTACTTC. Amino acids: CASSYLSGGGKETQYF.

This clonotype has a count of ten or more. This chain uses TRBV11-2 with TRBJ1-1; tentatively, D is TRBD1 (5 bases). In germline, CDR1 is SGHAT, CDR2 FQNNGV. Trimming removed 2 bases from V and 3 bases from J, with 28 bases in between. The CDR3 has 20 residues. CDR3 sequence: CASSLYLSSGSLALHTEAFF. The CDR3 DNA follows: TGTGCCAGCAGCTTATATCTATCCTCAGGGAGTCTAGCGCTTCACACTGAAGCTTTCTTT. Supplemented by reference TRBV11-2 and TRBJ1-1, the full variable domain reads EAGVAQSPRYKIIEKRQSVAFWCNPISGHATLYWYQQILGQGPKLLIQFQNNGVVDDSQLPKDRFSAERLKGVDSTLKIQPAKLEDSAVYLCASSLYLSSGSLALHTEAFFGQGTRLTVV.

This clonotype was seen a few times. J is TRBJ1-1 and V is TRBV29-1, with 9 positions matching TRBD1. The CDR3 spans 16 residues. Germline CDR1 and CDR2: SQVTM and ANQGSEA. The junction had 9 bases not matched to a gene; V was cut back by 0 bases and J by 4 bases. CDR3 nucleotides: TGCAGCGTTGAAGATTTAGGGGACAGGGTAGGCACTGAAGCTTTCTTT. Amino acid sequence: CSVEDLGDRVGTEAFF.

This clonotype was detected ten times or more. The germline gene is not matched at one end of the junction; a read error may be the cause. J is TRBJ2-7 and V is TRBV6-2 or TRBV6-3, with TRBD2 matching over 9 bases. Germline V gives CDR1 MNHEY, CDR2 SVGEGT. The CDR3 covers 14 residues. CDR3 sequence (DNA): TGTGCCAGCACCGGGGCGGGAGGGCCCTACGGGCAGTACTTC. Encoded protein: CASTGAGGPYGQYF.

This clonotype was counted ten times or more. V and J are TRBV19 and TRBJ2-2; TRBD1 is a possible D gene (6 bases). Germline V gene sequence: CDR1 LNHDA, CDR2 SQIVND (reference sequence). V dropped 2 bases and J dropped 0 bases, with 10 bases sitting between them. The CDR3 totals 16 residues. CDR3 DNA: TGTGCCAGTAGTATACTCTGGGGGCCGAACACCGGGGAGCTGTTTTTT. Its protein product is CASSILWGPNTGELFF. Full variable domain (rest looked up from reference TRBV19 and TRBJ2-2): DGGITQSPKYLFRKEGQNVTLSCEQNLNHDAMYWYRQDPGQGLRLIYYSQIVNDFQKGDIAEGYSVSREKKESFPLTVTSAQKNPTAFYLCASSILWGPNTGELFFGEGSRLTVL.

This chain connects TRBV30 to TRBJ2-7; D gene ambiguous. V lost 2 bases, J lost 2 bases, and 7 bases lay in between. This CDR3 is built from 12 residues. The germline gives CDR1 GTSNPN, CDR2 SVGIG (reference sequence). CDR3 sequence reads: CAWSPLAYEQYF. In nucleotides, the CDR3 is TGTGCCTGGAGTCCCCTGGCCTACGAGCAGTACTTC.

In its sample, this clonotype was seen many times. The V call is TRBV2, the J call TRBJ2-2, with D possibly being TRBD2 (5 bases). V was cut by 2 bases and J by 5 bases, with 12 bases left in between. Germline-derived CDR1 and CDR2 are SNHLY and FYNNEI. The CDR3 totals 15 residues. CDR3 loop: CASSETGVWTGELFF. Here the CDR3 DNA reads TGTGCCAGCAGTGAAACCGGGGTATGGACCGGGGAGCTGTTTTTT.

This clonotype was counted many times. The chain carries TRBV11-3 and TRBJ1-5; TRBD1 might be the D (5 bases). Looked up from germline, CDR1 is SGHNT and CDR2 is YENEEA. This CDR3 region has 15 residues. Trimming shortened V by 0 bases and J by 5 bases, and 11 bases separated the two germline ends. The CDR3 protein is CASSLERNRYQPQHF. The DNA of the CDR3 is TGTGCCAGCAGCTTAGAGAGGAACAGGTATCAGCCCCAGCATTTT.

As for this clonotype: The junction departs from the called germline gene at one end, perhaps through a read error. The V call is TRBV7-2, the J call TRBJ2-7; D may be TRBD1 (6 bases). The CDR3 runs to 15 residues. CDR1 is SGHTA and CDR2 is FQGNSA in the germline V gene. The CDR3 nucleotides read TGTGCCAGCACCTTAGGACCACCAGGGGCCTACGAGCAGTGCTTC. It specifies CASTLGPPGAYEQCF.

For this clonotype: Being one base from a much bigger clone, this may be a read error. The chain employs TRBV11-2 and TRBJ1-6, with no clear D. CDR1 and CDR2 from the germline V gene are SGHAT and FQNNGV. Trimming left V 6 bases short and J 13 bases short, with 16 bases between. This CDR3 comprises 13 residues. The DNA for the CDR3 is TGTGCCAGCAGAAGCCGAGGCAGCTCTCCCCTCCACTTT. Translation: CASRSRGSSPLHF.

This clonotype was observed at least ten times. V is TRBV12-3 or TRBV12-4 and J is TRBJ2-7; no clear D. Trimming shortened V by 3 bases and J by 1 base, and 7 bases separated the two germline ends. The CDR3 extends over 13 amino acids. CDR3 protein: CASSLTFSYEQYF. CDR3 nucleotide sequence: TGTGCCAGCAGTTTGACTTTTTCCTACGAGCAGTACTTC.